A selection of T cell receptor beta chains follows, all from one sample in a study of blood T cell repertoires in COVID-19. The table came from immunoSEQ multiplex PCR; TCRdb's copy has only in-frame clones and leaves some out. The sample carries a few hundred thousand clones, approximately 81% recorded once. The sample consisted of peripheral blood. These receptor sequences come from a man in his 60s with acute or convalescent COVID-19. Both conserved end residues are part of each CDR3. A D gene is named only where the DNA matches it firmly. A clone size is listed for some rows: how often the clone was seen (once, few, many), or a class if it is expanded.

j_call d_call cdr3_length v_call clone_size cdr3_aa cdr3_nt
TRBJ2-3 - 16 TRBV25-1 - CASSGPRVTGTDTQYF TGTGCCAGCAGTGGTCCCAGGGTAACAGGGACAGATACGCAGTATTTT
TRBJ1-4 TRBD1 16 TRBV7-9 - CASSLGQGPTNEKLFF TGTGCCAGCAGCCTAGGACAGGGACCAACTAATGAAAAACTGTTTTTT
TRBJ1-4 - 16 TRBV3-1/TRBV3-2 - CASSQELIINNEKLFF TGTGCCAGCAGCCAAGAACTTATTATAAATAATGAAAAACTGTTTTTT
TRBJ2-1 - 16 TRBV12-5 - CASGAGAGGSYNEQFF TGTGCTAGTGGTGCTGGAGCGGGTGGCTCCTACAATGAGCAGTTCTTC
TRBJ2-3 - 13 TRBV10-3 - CAIYSPGTDTQYF TGTGCCATATACAGCCCCGGCACAGATACGCAGTATTTT
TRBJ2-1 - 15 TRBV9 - CASSATFYSYNEQFF TGTGCCAGCAGCGCGACTTTCTACTCCTACAATGAGCAGTTCTTC
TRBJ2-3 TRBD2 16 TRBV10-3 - CAISGLAGYSTDTQYF TGTGCCATCAGTGGACTAGCGGGGTATAGCACAGATACGCAGTATTTT
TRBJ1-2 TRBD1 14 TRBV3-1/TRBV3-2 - CASSQDSGGYGYTF TGTGCCAGCAGCCAAGATTCAGGGGGCTATGGCTACACCTTC
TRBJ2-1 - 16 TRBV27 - CASSDEGLSSYNEQFF TGTGCCAGCAGTGACGAGGGACTGAGCTCCTACAATGAGCAGTTCTTC
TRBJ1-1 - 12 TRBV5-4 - CASSSQGAEAFF TGTGCCAGCAGCTCCCAGGGCGCTGAAGCTTTCTTT
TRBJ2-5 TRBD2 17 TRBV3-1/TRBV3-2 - CASSQRASSGRQETQYF TGTGCCAGCAGCCAACGGGCGTCTAGCGGGCGTCAAGAGACCCAGTACTTC
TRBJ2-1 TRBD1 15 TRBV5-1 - CASSRSGTGPNEQFF TGCGCCAGCAGCAGGTCAGGGACAGGGCCGAATGAGCAGTTCTTC
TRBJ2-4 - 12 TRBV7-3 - CASSESGLIQYF TGTGCCAGCAGCGAGTCAGGGCTCATTCAGTACTTC
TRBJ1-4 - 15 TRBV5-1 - CASSLDMVNNEKLFF TGCGCCAGCAGCTTGGACATGGTGAATAATGAAAAACTGTTTTTT
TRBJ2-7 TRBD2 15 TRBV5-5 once CASSLASGGRYEQYF TGTGCCAGCAGCTTGGCTAGCGGGGGGAGGTACGAGCAGTACTTC
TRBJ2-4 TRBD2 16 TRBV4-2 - CASSHERTSGRNIQYF TGTGCCAGCAGCCACGAGCGGACTAGCGGAAGAAACATTCAGTACTTC
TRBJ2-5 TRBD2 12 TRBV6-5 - CASRREVETQYF TGTGCCAGCCGGCGGGAGGTTGAGACCCAGTACTTC
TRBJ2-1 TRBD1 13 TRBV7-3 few CASSQTTGNEQFF TGTGCCAGCAGCCAAACGACAGGGAATGAGCAGTTCTTC
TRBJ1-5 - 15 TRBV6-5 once CASSYQLPSGQPQHF TGTGCCAGCAGTTATCAATTGCCCTCGGGGCAGCCCCAGCATTTT
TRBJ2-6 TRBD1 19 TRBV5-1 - CASSPLGQGVLSGANVLTF TGCGCCAGCAGCCCCTTGGGACAGGGCGTACTCTCTGGGGCCAACGTCCTGACTTTC
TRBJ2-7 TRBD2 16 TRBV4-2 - CASSLRGLGDSYEQYF TGTGCCAGCAGCCTAAGGGGACTAGGGGACTCCTACGAGCAGTACTTC
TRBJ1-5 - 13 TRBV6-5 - CASSYLSNQPQHF TGTGCCAGCAGTTACTTAAGCAATCAGCCCCAGCATTTT
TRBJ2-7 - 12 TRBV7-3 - CASSLIPRVLYF TGTGCCAGCAGCTTAATCCCCCGCGTTCTGTACTTC
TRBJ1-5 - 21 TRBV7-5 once CARSSRGLSGGMASSNQPQHF TGTGCCAGAAGCTCTAGAGGTTTGTCGGGGGGCATGGCAAGTAGCAATCAGCCCCAGCATTTT
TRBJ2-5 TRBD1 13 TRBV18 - CASSKGQQETQYF TGTGCCAGCTCAAAGGGACAGCAAGAGACCCAGTACTTC
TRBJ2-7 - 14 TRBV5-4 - CASGSGGPTYEQYF TGTGCCAGCGGCTCCGGGGGGCCTACCTACGAGCAGTACTTC
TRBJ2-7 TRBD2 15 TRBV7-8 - CASGTSGSVSYEQYF TGTGCCAGCGGGACTAGCGGGAGCGTCTCCTACGAGCAGTACTTC
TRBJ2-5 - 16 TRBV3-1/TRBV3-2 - CASSQQVGQRGETQYF TGTGCCAGCAGCCAACAGGTGGGCCAACGAGGGGAGACCCAGTACTTC
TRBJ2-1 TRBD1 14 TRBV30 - CAWTRQGTYNEQFF TGTGCCTGGACCCGACAGGGAACCTACAATGAGCAGTTCTTC
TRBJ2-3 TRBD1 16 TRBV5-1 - CASSLGGQGALDTQYF TGCGCCAGCAGCTTGGGGGGACAGGGGGCTTTAGATACGCAGTATTTT
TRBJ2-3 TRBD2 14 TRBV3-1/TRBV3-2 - CASSQRDSRGAQYF TGTGCCAGCAGCCAGCGGGACTCGCGGGGGGCGCAGTATTTT
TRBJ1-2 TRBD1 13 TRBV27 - CASSLTGGSGYTF TGTGCCAGCAGTTTAACAGGGGGGAGCGGCTACACCTTC
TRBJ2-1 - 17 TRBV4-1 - CASSQVSGSGSYNEQFF TGCGCCAGCAGCCAAGTTTCTGGGAGCGGCTCCTACAATGAGCAGTTCTTC
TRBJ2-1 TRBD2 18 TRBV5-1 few CASSSRFSSGSFGNEQFF TGCGCCAGCAGCTCCAGATTCTCTAGCGGGAGTTTTGGAAATGAGCAGTTCTTC
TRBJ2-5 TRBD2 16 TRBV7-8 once CAGTGLAGGSQETQYF TGTGCCGGAACGGGACTAGCGGGAGGGTCCCAAGAGACCCAGTACTTC
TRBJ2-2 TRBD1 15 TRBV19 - CASSAKGADTGELFF TGTGCCAGTAGTGCGAAGGGGGCGGACACCGGGGAGCTGTTTTTT
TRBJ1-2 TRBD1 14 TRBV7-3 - CASSLRQGAGGYTF TGTGCCAGCAGCTTAAGGCAGGGGGCTGGAGGCTACACCTTC
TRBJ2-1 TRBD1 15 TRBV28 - CASRETGTGSNEQFF TGTGCCAGCAGAGAGACCGGGACAGGGTCCAATGAGCAGTTCTTC
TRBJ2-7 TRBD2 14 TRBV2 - CASRGDRGDYEQYF TGTGCCAGCAGGGGGGACCGGGGGGACTACGAGCAGTACTTC
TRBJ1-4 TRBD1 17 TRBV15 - CATSRGDRGGKDEKLFF TGTGCCACCAGCAGAGGGGACAGGGGCGGCAAGGATGAAAAACTGTTTTTT
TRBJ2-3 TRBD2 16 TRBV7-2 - CASSLSGTISTDTQYF TGTGCCAGCAGCTTATCCGGGACTATTAGCACAGATACGCAGTATTTT
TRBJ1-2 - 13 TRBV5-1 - CASSLGASYGYTF TGCGCCAGCAGCTTAGGGGCATCATATGGCTACACCTTC
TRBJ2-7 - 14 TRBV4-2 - CASSLRNGEYEQYF TGTGCCAGCAGCCTCCGAAACGGGGAATACGAGCAGTACTTC
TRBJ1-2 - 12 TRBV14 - CASSPGRGGYTF TGTGCCAGCAGCCCCGGACGGGGAGGCTACACCTTC
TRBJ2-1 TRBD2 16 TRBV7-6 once CASSLLAGSSYNEQFF TGTGCCAGCAGCTTATTAGCGGGTAGCTCCTACAATGAGCAGTTCTTC
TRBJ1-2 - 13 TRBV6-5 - CASSLLGDYGYTF TGTGCCAGCAGCCTTCTAGGGGACTATGGCTACACCTTC
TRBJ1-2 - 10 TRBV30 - CACGPYGYTF TGTGCCTGCGGACCTTATGGCTACACCTTC
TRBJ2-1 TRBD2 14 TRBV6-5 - CASSRGGGSNEQFF TGTGCCAGCAGTCGAGGCGGGGGGTCCAATGAGCAGTTCTTC